The 6 T cell receptor beta chains below were found in one sample sequenced in a study of human T cells and chemical hapten exposure. From the RACE reads, TCRdb called clonotypes with MiXCR, one entry per CDR3 protein. Altogether 200,000 to 300,000 distinct CDR3 sequences are present, around 9.3% being singletons, with the ten largest covering approximately 2.3%. Time point indicated: pre-sensitization, week 0. Treatment defined: therapeutic diphenylcyclopropenone sensitization with weekly scalp DPC. The sample consisted of whole blood, taken in connection with sensitization to the hapten diphenylcyclopropenone (DPC). The receptor source for this set is a middle-aged woman with alopecia areata. Some clones in this sample may be carry-over from other donors' samples.

This clonotype was found many times. The gene calls are TRBV7-9 and TRBJ2-3; D is uncertain. Germline values: CDR1 SEHNR, CDR2 FQNEAQ (reference sequence). The length of the CDR3 is 11 residues. The germline V and J ends were trimmed by 7 bases and 5 bases, with 7 bases remaining between them. CDR3 amino acids: CASTPQDTQYF. The CDR3 coding sequence is TGTGCCAGCACACCCCAAGATACGCAGTATTTT.

This clonotype appeared a few times. The rearrangement uses TRBV6-2 or TRBV6-3 and TRBJ2-1; TRBD2 agrees at 13 bases. CDR1 and CDR2 (germline): MNHEY, SVGEGT. This CDR3 spans 14 amino acids. V trimming: 7 bases; J trimming: 8 bases; junction bases outside the gene matches: 5. The CDR3 nucleotides read TGTGCCAGCATTCGGACTAGCGGGAGACATGAGCAGTTCTTC. It is translated as CASIRTSGRHEQFF.

V and J are TRBV27 and TRBJ2-7; the D is unclear. The CDR3 has 15 residues. V lost 1 base and J lost 4, with 14 bases in between. Germline CDR1 MNHEY, CDR2 SMNVEV (reference sequence). CDR3 amino acids: CASSLWASRSYEQYF. In nucleotides, the CDR3 is TGTGCCAGCAGTTTATGGGCCTCGCGATCGTACGAGCAGTACTTC.

CDR3 DNA: TGTGCCAGCTCTGGACAGACTCAAGAGACCCAGTACTTC. Protein: CASSGQTQETQYF. V gene TRBV2 combines with J gene TRBJ2-5; D may be TRBD1 (6 bases). The length of the CDR3 is 13 residues. Germline V gives CDR1 SNHLY, CDR2 FYNNEI. The V end was cut by 8 bases, the J end by 2 bases, with 12 bases between.

This clonotype was observed at least ten times. V and J are TRBV5-1 and TRBJ1-1; D is unclear. Germline CDR1 SGHRS, CDR2 YFSETQ. The V and J ends lost 2 bases and 0 bases respectively, with 11 bases between them. CDR3 length: 15 amino acids. The CDR3 DNA is TGCGCCAGCAGCTTAGGGCCGGGTCTGAACACTGAAGCTTTCTTT. Translated: CASSLGPGLNTEAFF.

The genes are TRBV6-1 and TRBJ2-7; 13 nucleotides agree with TRBD2. CDR1 is MNHNS, CDR2 SASEGT, per germline. The CDR3 has 14 amino acids. The V and J ends lost 4 bases and 6 bases, in that order; junction bases with no gene match: 3. Here the CDR3 DNA reads TGTGCCAGCAGTGCGGGACTAGCGGGGCGCGAGCAGTACTTC. This gives the protein CASSAGLAGREQYF.